This T cell receptor beta chain was captured in a study of graft-versus-host responses after intestinal transplantation. Remarks on this clone: Its antigen is unknown.

CDR1 and CDR2 from the germline V gene are SEHNR and FQNEAQ (reference sequence). Trimming took 5 bases from V and 5 from J, leaving 9 bases between them. The CDR3 sequence is 13 residues long. Clones were read by immunoSEQ multiplex PCR, and TCRdb kept only the in-frame ones, dropping some. The sample shows roughly 51,000 clones, approximately 88% of them seen only once. The chain is built from TRBV7-9 and TRBJ2-2; D remains ambiguous. The sample consisted of unstimulated CD4+ T cells sorted from spleen or lymph node cells, taken before transplant. The TCR sequence derives from a human donor who was the organ donor for an intestinal transplant. Here the CDR3 DNA reads TGTGCCAGCAGCAAGACTGAAACCGGGGAGCTGTTTTTT. Translation: CASSKTETGELFF.